Below, 4 T cell receptor beta chains from the same sample are listed, as sequenced in a study of regulatory T cells in long-lasting Graves disease. Noted time point: newly diagnosed GD, antithyroid drugs for less than 3 months. The TCR library was made from RNA extracted from PBMCs. To make TCR beta libraries, researchers used iRepertoire HTBI primers and Arm-PCR of CDR3 regions. TCRdb re-called the multiplex PCR reads with MiXCR, one entry per CDR3 protein. The sample includes roughly 500,000 distinct CDR3 sequences, around an eighth of them seen just once. This sample was shared with a second study, whose subject was T cells in Graves' hyperthyroidism and ophthalmopathy.

Source: peripheral blood mononuclear cells (PBMCs), taken at new diagnosis, from a patient treated with antithyroid drugs. All receptors come from a man aged 25 to 45 with Graves disease.

The table lists this clonotype with a few counts. The chain recombines TRBV13 with TRBJ2-3; 7 bases fit TRBD1. CDR3 length: 15 amino acids. CDR1 PRHDT and CDR2 FYEKMQ come from the germline V gene (reference sequence). Trimming removed 5 bases from V and 2 bases from J; junction bases left unmatched: 7. The DNA for the CDR3 is TGTGCCAGCAGCCTCAGGGGGAAAGACACAGATACGCAGTATTTT. Amino acid sequence: CASSLRGKDTDTQYF.

The table lists this clonotype with many counts. V is TRBV29-1 and J is TRBJ2-7; TRBD2 might be the D (6 bases). The CDR3 spans 14 residues. V gave up 4 bases and J gave up 4 bases, with 17 bases separating them. Germline V gene sequence: CDR1 SQVTM, CDR2 ANQGSEA. The CDR3 region has the DNA TGCAGCGTTGGAGGTGGGGCGACTAGTTACGAGCAGTACTTC. Residues: CSVGGGATSYEQYF.

With regard to this clonotype: A far larger clone is only one base removed, so a read error is likely. The J gene is TRBJ2-1, the V gene TRBV12-3 or TRBV12-4; tentatively, D is TRBD1 or TRBD2 (5 bases each). V gave up 5 bases and J gave up 1 base, with 18 bases separating them. The CDR3 runs 17 residues. The CDR3 protein is CASSDLSGRGSYNEQFF. The CDR3 DNA sequence: TGTGCCAGCAGTGATCTGTCAGGGAGAGGATCCTACAATGAGCAGTTCTTC.

This clonotype showed up many times. The V gene is TRBV3-1, the J gene TRBJ2-7; D unclear. This CDR3 spans 15 amino acids. The germline V gene encodes CDR1 LGHDT and CDR2 YNNKEL (reference sequence). Trimming took off 0 bases at V and 3 bases at J, with 12 bases between the two ends. The CDR3 loop reads CASSQDAAGYYEQYF. The CDR3 bases are TGTGCCAGCAGCCAAGATGCGGCAGGATACTACGAGCAGTACTTC.